These T cell receptor beta chains were read from a single sample in a study of blood T cell repertoires in COVID-19. Sequencing was performed with immunoSEQ multiplex PCR; in TCRdb, only in-frame clones are kept and a portion is missing. Of about 34,000 clones in the sample, approximately 80% were seen once. The material sequenced was peripheral blood. The receptors were gathered from a man older than 75 with acute or convalescent COVID-19. The CDR3 runs from the conserved cysteine through the conserved F or W. Fields, in order: CDR3 protein, V gene, D gene, J gene. The D gene is left open where the match is weak.

CDR3: CATDTGSSYQPQHF; V: TRBV19; D: NA; J: TRBJ1-5
CDR3: CASGSESQETQYF; V: TRBV3-1/TRBV3-2; D: NA; J: TRBJ2-5
CDR3: CASSTFGTAINQPQHF; V: TRBV7-2; D: TRBD1; J: TRBJ1-5
CDR3: CASSRSRDNEQFF; V: TRBV3-1/TRBV3-2; D: NA; J: TRBJ2-1
CDR3: CASRGWDRVAFF; V: TRBV27; D: TRBD1; J: TRBJ1-1
CDR3: CASSQEGTSGPEEQYF; V: TRBV4-2; D: TRBD2; J: TRBJ2-7
CDR3: CASSFRGTDTQYF; V: TRBV12-3/TRBV12-4; D: NA; J: TRBJ2-3
CDR3: CASSFRHWENNSPLHF; V: TRBV6-5; D: NA; J: TRBJ1-6
CDR3: CASSFGGSVGEQYF; V: TRBV28; D: NA; J: TRBJ2-7
CDR3: CATSQAGARNEQFF; V: TRBV24-1; D: TRBD2; J: TRBJ2-1
CDR3: CASSLGLQPQHF; V: TRBV6-2/TRBV6-3; D: NA; J: TRBJ1-5
CDR3: CASSLGLAGLFNNEQFF; V: TRBV4-2; D: TRBD2; J: TRBJ2-1
CDR3: CASSPRYSYEQYF; V: TRBV9; D: NA; J: TRBJ2-7
CDR3: CASSISSSGTHRNEQFF; V: TRBV19; D: TRBD2; J: TRBJ2-1
CDR3: CAWSPLGERQNTIYF; V: TRBV30; D: NA; J: TRBJ1-3
CDR3: CASSPREMSDTQYF; V: TRBV7-3; D: NA; J: TRBJ2-3
CDR3: CASSSGRNSYEQYF; V: TRBV19; D: TRBD2; J: TRBJ2-7
CDR3: CASSLGPGTTTHTQYF; V: TRBV7-9; D: TRBD2; J: TRBJ2-3
CDR3: CASSVEGGVSGNTIYF; V: TRBV6-1; D: TRBD1; J: TRBJ1-3
CDR3: CASSLMLSLAPYEQYF; V: TRBV7-6; D: NA; J: TRBJ2-7
CDR3: CASSLERREQYF; V: TRBV5-1; D: NA; J: TRBJ2-7
CDR3: CASSEGDRGLYEQYF; V: TRBV6-1; D: TRBD1; J: TRBJ2-7
CDR3: CSVEFTPRSGNTIYF; V: TRBV29-1; D: NA; J: TRBJ1-3
CDR3: CASSVGQGERTGELFF; V: TRBV9; D: TRBD1; J: TRBJ2-2
CDR3: CAISEGFQGARNEQYF; V: TRBV10-3; D: TRBD1; J: TRBJ2-7
CDR3: CASSVEGRSATNEKLFF; V: TRBV9; D: NA; J: TRBJ1-4
CDR3: CASGRDRNTGELFF; V: TRBV19; D: TRBD1; J: TRBJ2-2
CDR3: CASSSAQGKRYEQYF; V: TRBV5-5; D: NA; J: TRBJ2-7
CDR3: CASEREEDVDTQYF; V: TRBV2; D: TRBD2; J: TRBJ2-3
CDR3: CASSGTGFGTEAFF; V: TRBV5-1; D: NA; J: TRBJ1-1
CDR3: CASSQGTGGLFF; V: TRBV3-1/TRBV3-2; D: TRBD1; J: TRBJ1-4
CDR3: CASGGGYNEQFF; V: TRBV7-2; D: TRBD2; J: TRBJ2-1